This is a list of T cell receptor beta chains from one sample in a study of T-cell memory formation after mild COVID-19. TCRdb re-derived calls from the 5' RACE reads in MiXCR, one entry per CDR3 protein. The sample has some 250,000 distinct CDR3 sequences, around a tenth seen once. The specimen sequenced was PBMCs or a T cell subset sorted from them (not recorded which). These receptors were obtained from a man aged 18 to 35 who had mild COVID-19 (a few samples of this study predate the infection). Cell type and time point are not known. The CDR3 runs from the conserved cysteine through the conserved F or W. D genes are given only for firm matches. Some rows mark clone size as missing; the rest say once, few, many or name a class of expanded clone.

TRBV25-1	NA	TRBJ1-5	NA	CASSEREGGNQPQHF	TGTGCCAGCAGTGAAAGGGAAGGCGGCAATCAGCCCCAGCATTTT
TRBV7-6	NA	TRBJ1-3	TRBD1	CASSSGQGAGAFSGNTIYF	TGTGCCAGCAGCTCTGGACAGGGGGCAGGGGCCTTCTCTGGAAACACCATATATTTT
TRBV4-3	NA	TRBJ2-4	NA	CASSQEPYRRDIQYF	TGCGCCAGCAGCCAAGAACCATACAGGAGGGACATTCAGTACTTC
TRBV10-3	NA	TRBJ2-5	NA	CAISQQRYQETQYF	TGTGCCATCAGTCAACAGCGATACCAAGAGACCCAGTACTTC
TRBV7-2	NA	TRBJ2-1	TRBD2	CASNPGTSGGHEQFF	TGTGCCAGCAACCCGGGGACTAGCGGGGGCCATGAGCAGTTCTTC
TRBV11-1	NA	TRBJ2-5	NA	CASSAELQETQYF	TGTGCCAGCAGCGCTGAACTCCAAGAGACCCAGTACTTC
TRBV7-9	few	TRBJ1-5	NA	CASSLDTGATGQPQHF	TGTGCCAGCAGCTTAGACACGGGGGCTACCGGGCAGCCCCAGCATTTT
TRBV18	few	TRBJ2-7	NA	CASSPGWGKYEQYF	TGTGCCAGCTCACCCGGGTGGGGGAAGTACGAGCAGTACTTC
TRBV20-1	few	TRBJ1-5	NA	CSAANTGWGNQPQHF	TGCAGTGCCGCCAATACAGGGTGGGGCAATCAGCCCCAGCATTTT
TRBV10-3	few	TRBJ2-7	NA	CAISDPEGSYEQYF	TGTGCCATCAGTGACCCGGAGGGGAGCTACGAGCAGTACTTC
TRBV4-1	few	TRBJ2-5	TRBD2	CASSQNSGGEGTQYF	TGCGCCAGCAGCCAAAATAGCGGGGGGGAAGGGACCCAGTACTTC
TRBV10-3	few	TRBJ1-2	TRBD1	CAISESGQWYGYTF	TGTGCCATCAGTGAGTCGGGACAGTGGTATGGCTACACCTTC
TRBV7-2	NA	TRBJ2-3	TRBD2	CASSLEPGGVDTQYF	TGTGCCAGCAGCTTAGAACCGGGGGGAGTAGATACGCAGTATTTT
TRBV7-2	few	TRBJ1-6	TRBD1	CASSLSSGQGYNSPLHF	TGTGCCAGCAGCCTGTCTTCCGGACAGGGGTATAATTCACCCCTCCACTTT
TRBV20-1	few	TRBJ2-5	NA	CSARRGTSQETQYF	TGCAGTGCTCGTCGGGGCACTAGCCAAGAGACCCAGTACTTC
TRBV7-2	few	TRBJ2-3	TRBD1	CASSRWTGGSDTQYF	TGTGCCAGCAGCAGGTGGACAGGGGGTTCGGATACGCAGTATTTT
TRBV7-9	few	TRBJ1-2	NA	CASSFGQQHNYGYTF	TGTGCCAGCAGCTTCGGACAGCAACATAACTATGGCTACACCTTC
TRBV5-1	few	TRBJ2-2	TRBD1	CASSLQTGGSTAGELFF	TGCGCCAGCAGCTTGCAGACAGGGGGCTCGACGGCCGGGGAGCTGTTTTTT
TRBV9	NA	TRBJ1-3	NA	CASSPEGGGNTIYF	TGTGCCAGCAGCCCGGAAGGAGGGGGAAACACCATATATTTT
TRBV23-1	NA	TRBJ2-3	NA	CASSQGQICTDTQYF	TGCGCCAGCAGTCAAGGACAAATTTGCACAGATACGCAGTATTTT
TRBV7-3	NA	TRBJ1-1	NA	CASSPTGRGTEAFF	TGTGCCAGCAGCCCCACAGGGAGGGGGACTGAAGCTTTCTTT
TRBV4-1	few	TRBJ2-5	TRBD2	CASSQDPSGDQETQYF	TGCGCCAGCAGCCAAGATCCTAGCGGGGACCAAGAGACCCAGTACTTC
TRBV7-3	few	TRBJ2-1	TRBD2	CASSLLSGGGTSEQFF	TGTGCCAGCAGCTTATTGTCCGGCGGGGGTACTAGTGAGCAGTTCTTC
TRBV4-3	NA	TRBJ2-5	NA	CASSYYTQETQYF	TGCGCCAGCAGCTACTACACCCAAGAGACCCAGTACTTC
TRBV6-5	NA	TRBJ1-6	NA	CASSFTYNSPLHF	TGTGCCAGCAGTTTTACGTATAATTCACCCCTCCACTTT
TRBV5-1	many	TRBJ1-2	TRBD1	CASSLGTGDTYGYTF	TGCGCCAGCAGCCTCGGGACAGGGGATACCTATGGCTACACCTTC
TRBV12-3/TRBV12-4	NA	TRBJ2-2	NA	CASSAAVWNTGELFF	TGTGCCAGCAGTGCAGCGGTATGGAACACCGGGGAGCTGTTTTTT
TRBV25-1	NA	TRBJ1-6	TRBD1	CASSDPKGGIQRSPLHF	TGTGCCAGCAGTGATCCCAAAGGGGGCATCCAACGTTCACCCCTCCACTTT
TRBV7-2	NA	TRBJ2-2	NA	CASSLHGRKNTGELFF	TGTGCCAGCAGCCTGCACGGACGGAAGAACACCGGGGAGCTGTTTTTT
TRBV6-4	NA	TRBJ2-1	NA	CASSDWDGEQFF	TGTGCCAGCAGTGACTGGGACGGTGAGCAGTTCTTC
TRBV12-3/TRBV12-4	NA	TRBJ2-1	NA	CASSLSGALEQFF	TGTGCCAGCAGTTTAAGCGGTGCTTTAGAGCAGTTCTTC
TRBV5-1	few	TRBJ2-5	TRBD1	CASSDRGWETQYF	TGCGCCAGCAGCGACAGGGGGTGGGAGACCCAGTACTTC
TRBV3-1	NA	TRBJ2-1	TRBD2	CASTLAGVTNEQFF	TGTGCCAGCACCTTAGCGGGGGTTACCAATGAGCAGTTCTTC
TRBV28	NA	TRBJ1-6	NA	CASSLEGGGHSPLHF	TGTGCCAGCAGTTTAGAAGGAGGGGGTCATTCACCCCTCCACTTT
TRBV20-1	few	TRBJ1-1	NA	CSARRGRGTEAFF	TGCAGTGCTAGAAGGGGTCGTGGCACTGAAGCTTTCTTT
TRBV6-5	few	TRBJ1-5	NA	CASSPSWGGNQPQHF	TGTGCCAGCAGTCCCTCGTGGGGAGGCAATCAGCCCCAGCATTTT
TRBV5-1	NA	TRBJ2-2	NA	CASRLIPANTGELFF	TGCGCCAGCAGACTAATACCGGCGAACACCGGGGAGCTGTTTTTT
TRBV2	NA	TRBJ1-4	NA	CASSERQSNEKLFF	TGTGCCAGCAGTGAGCGGCAGTCTAATGAAAAACTGTTTTTT
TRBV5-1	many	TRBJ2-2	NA	CASSRGYTGELFF	TGCGCCAGCAGCCGGGGGTACACCGGGGAGCTGTTTTTT
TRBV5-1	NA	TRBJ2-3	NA	CASSLALTADTQYF	TGCGCCAGCAGCTTGGCCCTCACAGCGGATACGCAGTATTTT
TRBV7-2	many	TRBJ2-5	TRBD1	CASRQRQGKETQYF	TGTGCCAGCAGACAGAGACAGGGTAAAGAGACCCAGTACTTC
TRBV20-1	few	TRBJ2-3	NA	CSALGPAAADTQYF	TGCAGTGCTCTGGGACCAGCGGCCGCAGATACGCAGTATTTT
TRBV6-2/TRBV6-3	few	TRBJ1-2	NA	CASSTRGTLTEGYGYTF	TGTGCCAGCAGTACACGAGGGACACTTACGGAGGGCTATGGCTACACCTTC
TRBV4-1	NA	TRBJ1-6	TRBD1	CASSPIPTGDWGSPLHF	TGCGCCAGCAGCCCAATACCGACAGGGGATTGGGGTTCACCCCTCCACTTT
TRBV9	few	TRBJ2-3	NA	CASRSPPGSTDTQYF	TGTGCCAGCAGATCACCCCCTGGTAGCACAGATACGCAGTATTTT
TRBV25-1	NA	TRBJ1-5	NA	CASSESGIGNQPQHF	TGTGCCAGCAGTGAATCTGGAATTGGGAATCAGCCCCAGCATTTT
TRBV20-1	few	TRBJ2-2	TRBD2	CSARDPSGGTSGELFF	TGCAGTGCTAGAGATCCCAGCGGGGGGACCTCCGGGGAGCTGTTTTTT
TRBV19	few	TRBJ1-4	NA	CASSAPGTEQEKLFF	TGTGCCAGTAGTGCTCCGGGGACCGAGCAGGAAAAACTGTTTTTT
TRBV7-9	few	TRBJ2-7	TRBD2	CASSSSGGFSYEQYF	TGTGCCAGCAGCTCTAGCGGGGGGTTCTCCTACGAGCAGTACTTC
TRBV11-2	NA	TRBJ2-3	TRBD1	CASSNRDRGNTQYF	TGTGCCAGCAGCAACCGGGACAGGGGAAATACGCAGTATTTT
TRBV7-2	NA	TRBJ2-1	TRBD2	CASSSLPGLAYNEQFF	TGTGCCAGCAGCTCCCTGCCGGGACTAGCCTACAATGAGCAGTTCTTC
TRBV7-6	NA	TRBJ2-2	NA	CASSQEVGEYGELFF	TGTGCCAGCAGCCAAGAAGTGGGGGAATATGGGGAGCTGTTTTTT
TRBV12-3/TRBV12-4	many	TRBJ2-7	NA	CASSFVSGEQYF	TGTGCCAGCAGTTTTGTATCTGGCGAGCAGTACTTC
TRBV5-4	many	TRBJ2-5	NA	CASSLEQGETQYF	TGTGCCAGCAGCTTGGAACAGGGTGAGACCCAGTACTTC
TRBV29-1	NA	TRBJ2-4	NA	CSVEGGDGTKNIQYF	TGCAGCGTTGAAGGGGGGGACGGGACCAAAAACATTCAGTACTTC
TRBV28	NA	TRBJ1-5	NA	CASSTPGRGPNQPQHF	TGTGCCAGCAGCACCCCGGGTAGGGGCCCCAATCAGCCCCAGCATTTT
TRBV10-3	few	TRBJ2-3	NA	CATSPGGGDTQYF	TGTGCCACCTCCCCCGGCGGTGGCGATACGCAGTATTTT
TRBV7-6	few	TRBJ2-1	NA	CASSLIGDEQFF	TGTGCCAGCAGCTTAATCGGGGATGAGCAGTTCTTC
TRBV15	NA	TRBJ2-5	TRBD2	CATSDPGLAGIQETQYF	TGTGCCACCAGTGACCCGGGACTAGCGGGGATCCAAGAGACCCAGTACTTC
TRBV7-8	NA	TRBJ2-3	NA	CASSLAVRGAGDTQYF	TGTGCCAGCAGCTTAGCCGTCCGGGGGGCCGGAGATACGCAGTATTTT